Reported below is one TCR beta chain. Its antigen remains undetermined. No base-level quality is on record; no much larger clone is a single base apart. Unmatched junction bases come to 4, with V trimmed by 4 bases and J by 5 bases. Counted from cysteine to phenylalanine, this CDR3 has 14 amino acids. This entry keeps only the CDR3 DNA: 42 bases, framed from base 1. CDR1 ENHRY and CDR2 SYGVKD are derived from the germline V gene. This entry belongs to a study of cytomegalovirus exposure and HLA in healthy donors (dated by TCRdb to about 2017). Concerning the study at large: An earlier analysis of 587 of the donors reported under 300 Gb of sequence data and 95 million to 130 million unique TCR beta sequences obtained from 180 million or so T cells. The study used immunosequencing to profile the T cell repertoires of hundreds of subjects and linked those repertoires to cytomegalovirus serostatus. To decide whether each TCR beta V gene segment behaved as functional or pseudogenic, an earlier analysis of some 600 of the donors relied on high-throughput TCR beta sequencing. To predict cytomegalovirus infection status, the study combined high-throughput TCR immunosequencing, statistical association of individual TCRs with disease status, and machine learning. Four to six DR-DQ haplotypes were handled as single units for association and clustering, since linkage in the cohort was strong. A later genetic analysis used genome-wide SNP genotypes for about 60% of the 666 donors, treating that subset as a discovery cohort. Typing coverage varied by locus: roughly 629-640 donors for A, B, C, DRB1 and DQB1; approximately 520 for DQA1; approximately 610 for DPA1; 450 to 480 for DPB1. Across 300 to 400 genotyped donors of the cohort, an average of about 200,000 unique TCR beta nucleotide sequences per donor were sequenced, and 15% to 20% of those sequences were non-productive. Both class I and class II loci were covered by HLA typing, at four-digit resolution. A separate validation cohort of 100 to 150 different subjects was used in addition to the roughly 670-subject first cohort. The later analysis used no new phenotypic data to find candidate immune exposures, relying instead on TCR beta sequences and their occurrence across donors. Donor age, sex, ethnicity and CMV serostatus were compiled alongside the repertoire data. The study was designed to test whether signatures of past pathogen exposure could be identified by cataloging public T cell receptors. All discovery cohort repertoires had been generated using a single sequencing platform. A later analysis re-examined previously published TCR beta repertoires from around 670 donors and added high-resolution HLA genotyping to investigate patterns of TCR occurrence. The genetic ancestry cluster associated with self-reported Caucasian donors included 81% of the 398 genotyped donors. An early release that covered fewer than 750 HLA-typed donors contained 300 to 350 gigabases of sequencing data and roughly 84 million unique TCR sequences. Beyond this particular receptor, the publication reports: A later analysis associated around 16,000 TCR beta sequences with specific HLA alleles at a false discovery rate of 0.05. Strong co-occurrence of HLA alleles, especially DR and DQ, made assigning TCR associations to individual alleles difficult. Three of the identified cytomegalovirus-associated TCR beta chains were confirmed in vitro to be specific for cytomegalovirus antigens. According to a later analysis, parvovirus B19, influenza, CMV and Epstein-Barr virus appeared linked to several top co-occurrence clusters. A later analysis found that TCR association rates varied across HLA loci, with DRB1 alleles showing the most associated TCRs and HLA-C alleles the fewest. In an earlier analysis of around 500 of the donors, most TCR beta V segments appeared in productive rearrangements about 90% or about 30% of the time, broadly matching IMGT annotations. In a later analysis, most CMV-associated TCR beta chains were found to appear HLA-restricted, with HLA associations seemingly driven largely by CMV exposure. Across donors, most TCR sequences were observed very rarely, whereas some public TCRs were present in many individuals. A further reported finding was that TCR beta sequences accurately predicted the HLA-A and HLA-B alleles for most subjects in the first cohort. Correlated functional status among segregating V segments might be attributable to linkage disequilibrium, but an unknown experimental factor could not be ruled out. A later genetic analysis reported fewer N-insertions in productive TCRs among donors in an Asian-associated ancestry cluster than the roughly 690-donor mean. HLA typing was unavailable for some donors at each locus, so association tests used only the typed subset. This cohort had only TCR beta chains sequenced, and the lack of alpha or paired-chain data limited which features could be detected. Sequencing depth was assumed to be roughly uniform across donors in the presence/absence analyses, though that assumption may not hold. Some IMGT-functional V segments, including TRBV6-2 and TRBV6-3, could not be told apart with the 87-base-pair reads, so those segments were excluded. A cluster of highly shared sequence variants was judged likely to be a technical artifact of the sequencing pipeline. For the cohort, immune exposure information was limited to CMV serostatus. The authors suggested that the approach could potentially be generalized to other disease states and immunological phenotypes. A later genetic analysis associated a missense DCLRE1C variant with V-gene and J-gene trimming of TCR beta chains, and an independent cohort replicated the association. The earlier analysis of some 540 of the donors excluded seventeen rarely observed V segments, including chromosome 9 orphons, because counts were too low. Compared with equally common non-associated chains, HLA-associated TCR beta chains in a later analysis were more clonally expanded and had lower generation probabilities. The study listed 150 to 200 TCR beta chains as associated with cytomegalovirus. The classifier was reported to diagnose cytomegalovirus status with high specificity and sensitivity in both the original cohort and the validation cohort.

Receptor amplification or capture employed the immunoSEQ multiplex PCR assay. A mixture of 60 forward primers for TCR Vbeta segments and 13 reverse primers for TCR Jbeta segments was used in the multiplex PCR. A multiplex PCR assay on genomic DNA amplified the CDR3 region of rearranged TCR beta genes. The Illumina HiSeq System was used to sequence the amplified TCR beta libraries as 87-base-pair reads. For the original study's pipeline: A later analysis tallied 80 million to 95 million unique TCR beta chains across the 666 repertoires, and about 12 million of those chains were shared by two or more donors. Raw reads were error-corrected and collapsed into unique sequences by a nearest-neighbor algorithm in which closely related sequences were merged to remove PCR and sequencing errors. Alignment of CDR3 sequences to IMGT reference sequences was used to assign V, D and J gene segments. For a sequence to be retained, a match of at least six nucleotides to both a V gene segment and a J gene segment was required. A rearrangement was called productive if the CDR3 had no stop codons and remained in frame with V and J, and every other rearrangement was called non-productive. CDR3 was defined according to IMGT convention as the region running from the second conserved V-encoded cysteine to the conserved J-encoded phenylalanine. In an earlier analysis of approximately 500 of the donors, sequences lacking an unambiguous match to a single V gene segment were excluded. An earlier analysis of some 500 of the donors classified V segments as functional when productive rearrangements were above 56.7% and as segregating when the standard deviation between donors was above 5%. A statistical classification framework was built to diagnose cytomegalovirus status from the catalog of TCR beta chain sequences. In a later analysis, TCR nucleotide sequences were compared against IMGT/GENE-DB human TR gene sequences so that V and J genes could be assigned. Using the TCRdist pipeline, a later analysis assigned CDR3 sequences along with most-parsimonious VDJ recombination scenarios. A later analysis defined each TCR beta chain by its CDR3 amino acid sequence plus V-gene family, and excluded reads lacking a unique V-gene family. As a way to deal with suspected cross-contamination and a sequencing artifact, a later analysis dropped approximately 590 nucleotide sequences that were highly shared and had low generation probability. In a later analysis, a clonal expansion index was calculated for each public chain from normalized within-repertoire ranks of inferred template counts. In a later analysis, generation probabilities were computed using a VDJ recombination model fitted to out-of-frame rearrangements, and the results were checked against IGoR. Hypergeometric tests were used in a later analysis to score TCR-TCR, TCR-HLA and TCR-CMV co-occurrence, with a repertoire-size bias correction applied to the TCR pairs. A later analysis estimated false discovery rates by permuting HLA or CMV assignments 20 times. In a later analysis, co-occurring TCRs were grouped with DBSCAN, and TCRdist sequence similarity was added when clustering was performed within HLA-allele-positive subsets. For co-occurrence clustering, repertoires with fewer than 30,000 or more than 120,000 public chains were excluded, along with five or six repertoires with anomalous nucleotide sharing. TCRdb obtained this table from immuneACCESS and retained in-frame rearrangements with V and J assigned. These tables miss some clones; where compared with another copy, unresolved V genes account for less than half of the shortfall, and the remainder is unexplained. V and J calls and clone size are as listed in that table; D and trimming were resolved from the DNA. Present in this sample are 100,000 or so clones, approximately 77% of which were seen just once. The biggest ten clones account for 12% to 15% of the sample.

The cohort comprised approximately 700 healthy bone marrow donors. At the time of sampling, every cohort member was nominally healthy, though immune exposures that went unrecorded were likely present. The donor tested CMV seropositive, placing the donor among the roughly 300 seropositive members of the cohort. Each donor provided a peripheral blood sample, and peripheral blood mononuclear cells were used for TCR beta sequencing. The Qiagen DNeasy Blood Extraction Kit was used to extract genomic DNA from the blood cell samples. The chain couples TRBV10-3 to TRBJ1-5; a stretch of 8 junction bases matches TRBD1. Material: PBMCs. This TCR was recovered from a male donor in good health and CMV-seropositive. CDR3 loop: CAISGGQEDQPQHF. The DNA sequence is TGTGCCATCAGTGGGGGACAGGAAGATCAGCCCCAGCATTTT.